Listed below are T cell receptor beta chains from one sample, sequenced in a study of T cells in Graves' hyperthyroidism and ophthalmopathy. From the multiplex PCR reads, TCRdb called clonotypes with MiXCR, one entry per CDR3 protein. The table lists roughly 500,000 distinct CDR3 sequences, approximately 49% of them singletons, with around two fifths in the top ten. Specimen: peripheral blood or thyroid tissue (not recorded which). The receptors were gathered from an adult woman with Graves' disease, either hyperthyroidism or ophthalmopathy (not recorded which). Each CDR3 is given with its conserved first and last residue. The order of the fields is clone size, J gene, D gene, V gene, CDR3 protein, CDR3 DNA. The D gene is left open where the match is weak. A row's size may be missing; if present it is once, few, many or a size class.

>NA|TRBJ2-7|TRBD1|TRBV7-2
CASSSTDRLYEQYF
TGTGCCAGCAGCTCAACGGACAGGCTATACGAGCAGTACTTC
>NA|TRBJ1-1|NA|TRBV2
CASCPGGTTLAFF
TGTGCCAGCTGCCCCGGCGGGACAACTTTGGCTTTCTTT
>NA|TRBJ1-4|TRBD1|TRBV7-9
CASSFLPTGEDEKLFF
TGTGCCAGCAGCTTCTTACCGACAGGGGAGGATGAAAAACTGTTTTTT
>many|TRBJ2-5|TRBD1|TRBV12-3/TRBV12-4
CASSWGQGKETQYF
TGTGCCAGCAGTTGGGGACAGGGTAAAGAGACCCAGTACTTC
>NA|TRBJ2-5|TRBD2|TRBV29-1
CSVRQGSGRTETQYF
TGCAGCGTAAGGCAGGGTAGCGGGAGAACGGAGACCCAGTACTTC
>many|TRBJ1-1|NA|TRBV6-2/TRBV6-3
CASSYRSLGNTEAFF
TGTGCCAGCAGTTATCGTAGTCTTGGGAACACTGAAGCTTTCTTT
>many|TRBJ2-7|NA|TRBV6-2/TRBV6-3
CASSRRTEQYF
TGTGCCAGCAGTCGACGGACGGAGCAGTACTTC
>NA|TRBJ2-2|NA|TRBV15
CATSRDPTMNTGELFF
TGTGCCACCAGCAGAGATCCGACCATGAACACCGGGGAGCTGTTTTTT
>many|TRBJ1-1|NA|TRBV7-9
CASSPQGRNTEAFF
TGTGCCAGCAGCCCCCAGGGACGGAACACTGAAGCTTTCTTT
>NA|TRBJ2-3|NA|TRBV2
CASLKADTQYF
TGTGCCAGCCTTAAGGCTGATACGCAGTATTTT
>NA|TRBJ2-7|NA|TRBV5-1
CASSSDPDLYEQYF
TGCGCCAGCAGCTCGGACCCGGACTTATACGAGCAGTACTTC
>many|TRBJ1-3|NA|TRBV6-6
CASSYEIGGNTIYF
TGTGCCAGCAGTTACGAGATCGGGGGGAACACCATATATTTT
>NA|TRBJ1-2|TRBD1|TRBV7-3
CASSPTGGWGGSGYTF
TGTGCCAGCAGCCCAACAGGGGGGTGGGGCGGGAGTGGCTACACCTTC
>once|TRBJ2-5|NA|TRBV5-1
CASSAGGMKETQYF
TGTGCCAGCAGCGCCGGAGGCATGAAGGAGACCCAGTACTTC
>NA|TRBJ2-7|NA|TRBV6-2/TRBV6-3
CASSRYKTYEQYF
TGTGCCAGCAGTCGTTACAAAACCTACGAGCAGTACTTC
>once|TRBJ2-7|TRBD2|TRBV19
CASSMLAGGPYEQYF
TGTGCCAGTAGTATGCTAGCGGGAGGGCCCTACGAGCAGTACTTC
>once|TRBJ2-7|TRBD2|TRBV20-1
CSARPGLVILEQYF
TGCAGTGCTAGACCCGGACTAGTAATTCTCGAGCAATACTTC
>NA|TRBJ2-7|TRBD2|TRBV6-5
CASSYSSCGRHPSYEQYF
TGTGCCAGCAGTTACTCTTCTTGCGGGAGGCACCCCTCCTACGAGCAGTACTTC